This T cell receptor beta chain was sequenced in a study of OX40 agonist ivuxolimab in advanced cancers. Broadly, across the study: The costimulatory receptor OX40 (CD134) was targeted by ivuxolimab, a fully human IgG2 agonistic monoclonal antibody. Intravenous ivuxolimab was administered to patients every 2 weeks at six dose levels: 0.01, 0.1, 0.3, 1.5, 3 and 10 mg/kg. Of the 50 or so patients in dose escalation, about 20 had hepatocellular carcinoma, some 15 had melanoma, 9 had renal cell carcinoma and 9 had head and neck cancer. In the dose-escalation cohort, 82.7% of patients were male, and the mean age was around 60 years, with a range of roughly 23 to 85. Prior anti-PD-1, anti-PD-L1 or anti-CTLA-4 therapy was permitted, and checkpoint inhibitors had been received by around 40% of dose-escalation patients. Three dose-escalation patients achieved partial responses, one with hepatocellular carcinoma and two with cutaneous melanoma. Peripheral TCRbeta sequencing aimed to test whether ivuxolimab altered TCR sequence diversity and caused clonal T-cell expansion. The paper covers the monotherapy dose-escalation part of the phase I ivuxolimab trial, which included N ≈ 52 patients.

To sequence the TCRbeta CDR3 region, genomic DNA was isolated from the sorted cells. The immunoSEQ Assay was used to sequence the TCRbeta CDR3 regions. TCRdb stores this immuneACCESS table with in-frame sequences only. Part of the clones is absent; in the studies checked, under half of the shortfall reflects unresolved V genes, and no reason is known for the rest. Counted in this sample were roughly 90,000 clones; roughly 87% of them appeared once. The top ten clonotypes cover approximately 1.3% of the sample. The trial excluded patients who had a history of autoimmune disease or who were on systemic immunosuppression. Peripheral blood for TCR sequencing was collected from all dose cohorts at baseline, on cycle 4 day 1, and on cycle 7 day 1. The samples were taken from a phase I, first-in-human, multicenter, open-label dose-escalation trial of ivuxolimab. The trial enrolled adults with locally advanced or metastatic head and neck squamous cell, hepatocellular, melanoma or renal cell carcinoma. Before TCR sequencing, CD4+ T cells and CD8+ T cells were sorted from peripheral blood as separate populations.

Points on this clone: Its recognized antigen is unknown. No base qualities exist here, and no much larger clone lies one base off it.

General findings and caveats noted by the study authors: Partial responders in the 0.1-3.0 mg/kg groups had among the lowest normalized peripheral clonal expansion, especially among CD8+ T cells. After ivuxolimab, CD8+ T cells had more expanded clones than CD4+ T cells on average. Low levels of normalized T-cell clonal expansion were also shown by some nonresponding patients. At doses of 0.1 to 3.0 mg/kg, clonal expansion of both CD4+ and CD8+ T cells in blood was seen between baseline and week 6. Which antigens the clonally expanded peripheral T cells were specific for was not determined.

Sequencing used CD4+ or CD8+ T cells sorted from blood, obtained in a trial of the OX40 agonist ivuxolimab. This clonotype was obtained from an adult with an advanced solid tumor such as melanoma, head and neck, liver or kidney cancer.

The CDR3 loop reads CASSQDGVQNNEQFF. The sequence in DNA is TGTGCCAGCAGCCAAGACGGGGTACAGAACAATGAGCAGTTCTTC. The chain links TRBV14 with TRBJ2-1; the D region possibly corresponds to TRBD2 (5 bases align). The CDR3 runs 15 amino acids, cysteine and phenylalanine included. The sequence is cut down to CDR3 DNA, 45 bases in frame from base 1. Relative to germline, V is 0 bases shorter and J is 5 bases shorter, with 11 bases between their ends. CDR1 SGHDN and CDR2 FVKESK were looked up in the germline V gene.